These T cell receptor beta chains were read from a single sample in a study of T cells in Graves' hyperthyroidism and ophthalmopathy. TCRdb analysed the multiplex PCR reads with MiXCR anew, one entry per CDR3 protein. The sample records 360,000 or so distinct CDR3 sequences, approximately 19% being singletons. Sequences were obtained from blood. The source of these receptors is a woman aged 18-35 years with Graves' hyperthyroidism. CDR3s leave out the opening cysteine and the closing phenylalanine or tryptophan. Clone size, where shown, is once, few, many, or a class for clones that have expanded.

>many|TRBJ1-5|TRBV5-1
ASSRPQGDQPQH
>many|TRBJ2-3|TRBV12-3/TRBV12-4
ASSSGKRGNADTQY
>many|TRBJ1-1|TRBV5-1
ASSLRQSGTEAF
>-|TRBJ2-5|TRBV4-1
ASSRPGGAEETQY
>many|TRBJ2-5|TRBV4-1
ASSHLAGEETQY
>many|TRBJ1-5|TRBV11-2
ASSLNTFQGANQPQH
>many|TRBJ1-1|TRBV20-1
SGVLGGYGEAF
>many|TRBJ2-7|TRBV4-1
ASSQGAGLSSYEQY
>few|TRBJ1-3|TRBV11-2
ASSLVPRGRKNTIY
>many|TRBJ1-2|TRBV13
ASSLWQAYGYT
>many|TRBJ1-2|TRBV5-5
ASRRGQNYGYT
>many|TRBJ1-1|TRBV6-5
ASKRVNTEAF
>-|TRBJ2-7|TRBV28
ASSLSQQDYEQY
>many|TRBJ1-5|TRBV6-1
ATQRQDQPQH
>few|TRBJ2-4|TRBV6-1
ASSQTAGQGASIQY
>many|TRBJ2-2|TRBV6-1
ASRGAAGELF
>many|TRBJ2-2|TRBV13
ASSDRGPHGSGRGTGELF
>many|TRBJ1-1|TRBV11-2
ASSTPTGIAF
>many|TRBJ1-3|TRBV6-2/TRBV6-3
ASSYSPLMWEPGNTIY
>-|TRBJ2-2|TRBV11-2
ASSRGGQGSTGELF
>few|TRBJ2-2|TRBV5-6
ASSSPGTGLPGELF
>-|TRBJ1-5|TRBV10-3
AISEGTANQPQH
>-|TRBJ2-5|TRBV12-5
ASGRDRETQY
>many|TRBJ1-2|TRBV5-1
ASSLSQANYGYT
>many|TRBJ1-2|TRBV10-2
ASTETGIHYGYT
>many|TRBJ1-5|TRBV6-1
ASSAGGRGGFNQPQH
>few|TRBJ2-2|TRBV4-1
ASSQGLGGRIGELF
>many|TRBJ2-2|TRBV11-2
ASSLYTGELF
>-|TRBJ1-2|TRBV7-9
ASSLEFPANYGYT
>many|TRBJ2-7|TRBV7-9
ASSPGLAGSYEQY
>-|TRBJ1-2|TRBV19
ASSIGRNYGYT
>many|TRBJ1-1|TRBV28
ASGETEPHTEAF
>many|TRBJ1-1|TRBV5-4
ASSGGGNTEAF
>few|TRBJ2-3|TRBV19
ASRENRQPTDTQY
>-|TRBJ1-5|TRBV12-3/TRBV12-4
ASSLSRSQPQH
>many|TRBJ1-2|TRBV11-1
ASSPGQLYGYT
>many|TRBJ2-7|TRBV12-3/TRBV12-4
ASSGGTEQY
>many|TRBJ1-5|TRBV28
ASSLSSFGGNQPQH
>few|TRBJ2-7|TRBV18
ASSPPGPSYEQY
>many|TRBJ2-7|TRBV20-1
SASRASSSNEQY
>many|TRBJ2-7|TRBV11-1
ASSKGQFYEQY
>-|TRBJ1-3|TRBV28
ASSFRDRVFGNTIY
>-|TRBJ2-4|TRBV10-3
ATLATQY
>few|TRBJ2-5|TRBV29-1
SVEERETQY
>many|TRBJ1-2|TRBV11-2
ASSFPSGTGGYGYT
>many|TRBJ1-2|TRBV9
ASSPGDRRNGYT
>few|TRBJ1-1|TRBV4-1
ASSREGGGTEAF
>-|TRBJ2-5|TRBV27
ASQLGTASGTQY
>few|TRBJ1-1|TRBV12-3/TRBV12-4
ASSQVEAF
>-|TRBJ1-2|TRBV20-1
SALRQGGGYT
>few|TRBJ2-7|TRBV30
AWRPGGGLSYEQY
>-|TRBJ2-7|TRBV3-1
ASSQRLLEQY
>few|TRBJ1-1|TRBV9
ASSTQTGTEAF
>many|TRBJ1-5|TRBV6-5
ASGYGSVNQPQH
>many|TRBJ2-7|TRBV10-1
ASAPDNSFEYEQY